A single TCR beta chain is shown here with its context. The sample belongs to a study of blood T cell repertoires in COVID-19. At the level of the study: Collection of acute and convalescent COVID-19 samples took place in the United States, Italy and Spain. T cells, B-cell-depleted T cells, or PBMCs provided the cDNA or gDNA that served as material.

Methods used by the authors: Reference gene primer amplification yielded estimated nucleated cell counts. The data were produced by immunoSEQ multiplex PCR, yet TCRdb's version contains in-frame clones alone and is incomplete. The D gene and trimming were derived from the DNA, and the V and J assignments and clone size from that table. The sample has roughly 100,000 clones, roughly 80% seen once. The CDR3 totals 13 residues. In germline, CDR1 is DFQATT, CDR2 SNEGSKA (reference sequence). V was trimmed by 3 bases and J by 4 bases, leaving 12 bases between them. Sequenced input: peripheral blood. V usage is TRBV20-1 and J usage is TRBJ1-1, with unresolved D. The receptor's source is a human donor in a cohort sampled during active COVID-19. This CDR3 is CSASEGIGTEAFF. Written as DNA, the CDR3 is TGCAGTGCTAGTGAGGGCATCGGCACTGAAGCTTTCTTT.